Listed below are T cell receptor beta chains from one sample, sequenced in a study of T cell repertoires in cytomegalovirus infection. TCRdb reprocessed the reads via MiXCR and lists one record per CDR3 protein. The table includes more than 85,000 distinct CDR3 sequences, approximately 15% detected once. What was sequenced was PBMCs. Receptor source: a human donor in good health (CMV status not recorded). Some clones in this sample may be carry-over from other donors' samples. The CDR3 runs from the conserved cysteine through the conserved F or W. The order of the fields is V gene, J gene, CDR3 protein.

v_gene: TRBV7-3
j_gene: TRBJ1-5
CDR3aa: CASSPGLKQGSQHF

v_gene: TRBV11-2
j_gene: TRBJ2-2
CDR3aa: CASSPGTSTGELFF

v_gene: TRBV6-2/TRBV6-3
j_gene: TRBJ2-5
CDR3aa: CASSYPPPAGVRETQYF

v_gene: TRBV7-9
j_gene: TRBJ2-7
CDR3aa: CASSLVGGTYEQYF

v_gene: TRBV20-1
j_gene: TRBJ1-4
CDR3aa: CSARSRTGGGNEKLFF

v_gene: TRBV12-5
j_gene: TRBJ2-7
CDR3aa: CASAQIPGYEQYF

v_gene: TRBV4-2
j_gene: TRBJ2-7
CDR3aa: CASSRRHLPPPEQYF

v_gene: TRBV12-5
j_gene: TRBJ2-1
CDR3aa: CASGIKGGLASYNEQFF

v_gene: TRBV11-1
j_gene: TRBJ2-2
CDR3aa: CASSLRGSDTGELFF

v_gene: TRBV30
j_gene: TRBJ1-1
CDR3aa: CAWRAGGESEAFF

v_gene: TRBV10-3
j_gene: TRBJ2-7
CDR3aa: CAISEKWLAGGYEQYF

v_gene: TRBV20-1
j_gene: TRBJ2-5
CDR3aa: CSASPRGLQETQYF

v_gene: TRBV7-9
j_gene: TRBJ1-2
CDR3aa: CASSFRVPLDYGYTF

v_gene: TRBV3-1
j_gene: TRBJ2-2
CDR3aa: CASSQPGAIGELFF

v_gene: TRBV7-2
j_gene: TRBJ1-4
CDR3aa: CASSLRGPTNEKLFF

v_gene: TRBV6-5
j_gene: TRBJ1-5
CDR3aa: CASSYDPGNQPQHF

v_gene: TRBV20-1
j_gene: TRBJ1-1
CDR3aa: CSAGDVSEAFF

v_gene: TRBV10-3
j_gene: TRBJ1-1
CDR3aa: CAISEGHRNTEAFF

v_gene: TRBV7-2
j_gene: TRBJ2-1
CDR3aa: CASRRPPYNEQFF

v_gene: TRBV29-1
j_gene: TRBJ2-6
CDR3aa: CSAGQGGSGANVLTF

v_gene: TRBV28
j_gene: TRBJ2-7
CDR3aa: CASSLLAREQYF

v_gene: TRBV5-1
j_gene: TRBJ2-5
CDR3aa: CASSFRDGSGETQYF

v_gene: TRBV12-3/TRBV12-4
j_gene: TRBJ1-5
CDR3aa: CASSFHRGDQPQHF

v_gene: TRBV7-8
j_gene: TRBJ2-5
CDR3aa: CASSLELAGGQETQYF

v_gene: TRBV5-5
j_gene: TRBJ2-7
CDR3aa: CASSVQRETYEQYF

v_gene: TRBV7-2
j_gene: TRBJ1-5
CDR3aa: CASSLRGMSNQPQHF

v_gene: TRBV10-3
j_gene: TRBJ2-3
CDR3aa: CAICAQGGVVTDTQYF

v_gene: TRBV7-2
j_gene: TRBJ1-1
CDR3aa: CASSLAQITEAFF

v_gene: TRBV2
j_gene: TRBJ2-3
CDR3aa: CASRKEKDTQYF

v_gene: TRBV7-3
j_gene: TRBJ1-1
CDR3aa: CASSSEMNTEAFF

v_gene: TRBV11-2
j_gene: TRBJ2-1
CDR3aa: CASSLDQVNEQFF

v_gene: TRBV11-2
j_gene: TRBJ1-2
CDR3aa: CASSLEAGPFGYTF

v_gene: TRBV28
j_gene: TRBJ2-7
CDR3aa: CASNPASGGAHEQYF

v_gene: TRBV6-1
j_gene: TRBJ1-2
CDR3aa: CASSAGQDYGYTF

v_gene: TRBV3-1
j_gene: TRBJ1-5
CDR3aa: CASSTRDSRWAYKHF

v_gene: TRBV4-3
j_gene: TRBJ2-7
CDR3aa: CASSLIPESYEQYF

v_gene: TRBV11-2
j_gene: TRBJ1-6
CDR3aa: CASSAGTVFNSPLHF

v_gene: TRBV12-3/TRBV12-4
j_gene: TRBJ1-1
CDR3aa: CASSFLFAGRRNTEAFF

v_gene: TRBV2
j_gene: TRBJ1-4
CDR3aa: CASSAEGQGGEKLFF

v_gene: TRBV7-2
j_gene: TRBJ2-5
CDR3aa: CASSLRREETQYF

v_gene: TRBV6-2/TRBV6-3
j_gene: TRBJ1-2
CDR3aa: CASSSGTGGRGGYTF

v_gene: TRBV3-1
j_gene: TRBJ1-1
CDR3aa: CASSLNAAAFF

v_gene: TRBV2
j_gene: TRBJ2-7
CDR3aa: CASAEGQVYEQYF

v_gene: TRBV4-3
j_gene: TRBJ2-3
CDR3aa: CASSQGGAHTDTQYF

v_gene: TRBV7-9
j_gene: TRBJ1-1
CDR3aa: CASSPFLTEAFF

v_gene: TRBV11-2
j_gene: TRBJ2-3
CDR3aa: CASSLGNKVTDTQYF

v_gene: TRBV5-5
j_gene: TRBJ2-3
CDR3aa: CASSDGSTDTQYF

v_gene: TRBV7-8
j_gene: TRBJ2-1
CDR3aa: CASSSLTSSYNEQFF

v_gene: TRBV7-7
j_gene: TRBJ2-7
CDR3aa: CASSPGVSSYEQYF

v_gene: TRBV3-1
j_gene: TRBJ1-1
CDR3aa: CASSLGTGVRGEAFF